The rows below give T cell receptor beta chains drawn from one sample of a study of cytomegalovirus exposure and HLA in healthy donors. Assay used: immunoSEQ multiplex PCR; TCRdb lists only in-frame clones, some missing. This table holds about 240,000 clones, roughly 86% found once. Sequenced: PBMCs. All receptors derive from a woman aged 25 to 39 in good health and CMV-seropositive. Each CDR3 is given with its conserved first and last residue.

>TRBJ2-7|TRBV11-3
CASSLDSGVTYEQYF
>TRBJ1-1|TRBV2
CASKKSRGGFWGTEAFF
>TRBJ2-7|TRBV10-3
CAISEDRGQGEQYF
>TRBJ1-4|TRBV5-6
CASSFSTQQTVLKNEKLFF
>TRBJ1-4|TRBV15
CATSVDRATNEKLFF
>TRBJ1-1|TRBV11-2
CASSFVETEAFF
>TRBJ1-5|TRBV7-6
CASSLGGQGGNQPQHF
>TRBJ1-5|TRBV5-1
CASSLGVNQPQHF
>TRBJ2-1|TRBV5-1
CASSPRTGGFDEQFF
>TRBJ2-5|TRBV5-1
CASSLGGGEQETQYF
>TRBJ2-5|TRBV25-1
CASSDSGETQYF
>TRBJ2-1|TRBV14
CASSRLGGSYNEQFF
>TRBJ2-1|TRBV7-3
CASSLPGLLEEQFF
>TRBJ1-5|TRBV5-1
CASSLGDSSFPSNQPQHF
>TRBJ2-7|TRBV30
CAWSIQGLSYEQYF
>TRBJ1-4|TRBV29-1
CSVEGQGSGKLFF
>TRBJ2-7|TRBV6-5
CASSYSRAYEQYF
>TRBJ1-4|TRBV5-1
CASSFQGAEKLFF
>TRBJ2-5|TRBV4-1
CASSLSPGGRPQETQYF
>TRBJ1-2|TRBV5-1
CASSLGDRDYGYTF
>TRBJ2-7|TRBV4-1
CASSSGTLSSYEQYF
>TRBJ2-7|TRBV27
CASSQWRADLEQYF
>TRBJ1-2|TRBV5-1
CASSPRFGTGDNYGYTF
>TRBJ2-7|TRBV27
CASSFLLDYEQYF
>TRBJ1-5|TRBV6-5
CASRTGNQPQHF
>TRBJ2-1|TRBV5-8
CASSLVTSGHYNEQFF